One and the same sample provided the 13 T cell receptor beta chains below, sequenced in a study of lymphopenia after photon versus proton radiotherapy. Here immunoSEQ multiplex PCR was the method, and the copy in TCRdb shows in-frame clones only, minus some. Of about 19,000 clones in the sample, just over 90% were seen once. The sequencing here drew on peripheral blood, taken from a patient treated with photon-based radiotherapy. These receptors originate from a man aged 55 to 70 with pancreatic cancer.

V and J are TRBV7-8 and TRBJ1-4; no clear D gene. The germline V gene has CDR1 SGHVS and CDR2 FQNEAQ. This CDR3 has 14 residues. V was trimmed by 0 bases and J by 8 bases, leaving 10 bases between them. CDR3 in DNA: TGTGCCAGCAGCTTAGCGTTGTTCGGGGAAAAACTGTTTTTT. Its translation is CASSLALFGEKLFF.

The chain couples TRBV28 to TRBJ2-7; no reliable D call. V was cut by 6 bases and J by 3 bases, with 15 bases left in between. The CDR3 loop spans 14 amino acids. Germline CDR1 reads MDHEN; CDR2 reads SYDVKM. CDR3 loop: CASSPVVGGYEQYF. In nucleotides, the CDR3 is TGTGCCAGCAGCCCTGTGGTCGGCGGCTACGAGCAGTACTTC. The variable domain in full, completed from reference TRBV28 and TRBJ2-7, reads DVKVTQSSRYLVKRTGEKVFLECVQDMDHENMFWYRQDPGLGLRLIYFSYDVKMKEKGDIPEGYSVSREKKERFSLILESASTNQTSMYLCASSPVVGGYEQYFGPGTRLTVT.

This CDR3 reads CASSSAGGYGYTF. The CDR3 bases are TGTGCCAGCAGTTCGGCAGGGGGCTATGGCTACACCTTC. The genes are TRBV6-4 and TRBJ1-2; 7 bases line up with TRBD1. The V gene's germline CDR1 is MRHNA and CDR2 SNTAGT. This CDR3 comprises 13 residues. With 5 bases clipped from V and 4 bases from J, the junction kept 4 bases outside the gene matches.

The rearrangement joins TRBV7-9 to TRBJ2-3, with D unresolved. The CDR3 runs to 11 residues. The germline V and J ends were trimmed by 2 bases and 6 bases, with 3 bases remaining between them. Germline assignment: CDR1 SEHNR and CDR2 FQNEAQ (reference sequence). The chain's CDR3 is CASSLLDTQYF. The CDR3 DNA is TGTGCCAGCAGCTTATTGGATACGCAGTATTTT.

This clone showed up just a few times. The chain is built from TRBV7-3 and TRBJ1-1; a possible D gene is TRBD1 (6 bases). CDR1 is SGHTA and CDR2 is FQGTGA in the germline V gene. Trimming left V 4 bases short and J 5 bases short, with 11 bases between. This CDR3 spans 13 amino acids. CDR3 residues: CASSSNQGTEAFF. The CDR3 DNA reads TGTGCCAGCAGCTCAAATCAGGGGACTGAAGCTTTCTTT.

This clone has just one count. V usage is TRBV5-1 and J usage is TRBJ1-6; D perhaps matches TRBD1 (5 bases). V was clipped by 5 bases and J by 7 bases, with 19 bases between them. The germline V gene has CDR1 SGHRS and CDR2 YFSETQ. This CDR3 is 16 amino acids long. The CDR3 DNA is TGCGCCAGCAGTCTTGATGGGCAGGGTGGGAATTCACCCCTCCACTTT. It codes for CASSLDGQGGNSPLHF.

The CDR3 protein is CASSLGLAGGTDTQYF. The CDR3 region has the DNA TGTGCCAGCAGCTTGGGTCTAGCGGGAGGTACAGATACGCAGTATTTT. The chain employs TRBV5-4 and TRBJ2-3, with 11 bases that match TRBD2. Trimming removed 0 bases from V and 3 bases from J; junction bases left unmatched: 3. CDR1 is SGHNT, CDR2 YYREEE, per germline (reference sequence). CDR3 size: 16 residues.

This clone was detected only once. Written as DNA, the CDR3 is TGTGCCATCAGCGGACAGGGGGAGGTCCACGAGCAGTACTTC. Amino acid sequence: CAISGQGEVHEQYF. The chain links TRBV10-3 to TRBJ2-7; TRBD1 matches at 10 bases. Germline V gene lookup returns CDR1 ENHRY and CDR2 SYGVKD. Trimming cost V 6 bases and J 5 bases; bases outside gene matches: 7. This CDR3 is 14 amino acids long.

J is TRBJ2-3 and V is TRBV4-3, with TRBD2 matching 10 bases. CDR1 is LGHNA and CDR2 is YSLEER in the germline V gene. The ends lost 4 bases at V and 6 bases at J; junction bases unmatched: 13. The CDR3 is made up of 17 amino acids. The CDR3 is CASSRDPSGGVSDTQYF. CDR3 bases: TGCGCCAGCAGCCGGGACCCCAGCGGGGGGGTCTCGGATACGCAGTATTTT.

This chain uses TRBV5-1 with TRBJ2-5; TRBD1 might be the D (5 bases). CDR1 and CDR2 (germline): SGHRS, YFSETQ. The CDR3 length is 14 residues. V lost 2 bases and J 3 bases, leaving 11 bases between the germline ends. The CDR3 bases are TGCGCCAGCAGCTTCCGGACAAGTAAAGAGACCCAGTACTTC. Amino acid sequence: CASSFRTSKETQYF.

J is TRBJ1-2 and V is TRBV5-1; D is perhaps TRBD1 (6 bases). V was shortened by 0 bases and J by 9 bases, with 12 bases between the two germline ends. This CDR3 is 13 amino acids long. CDR1 is SGHRS and CDR2 is YFSETQ in the germline V gene. CDR3 sequence reads: CASSLDGGGRYTF. DNA for the CDR3: TGCGCCAGCAGCTTGGACGGGGGCGGACGCTACACCTTC.

CDR3 nucleotide sequence: TGTGCCAGCAGCCAACAGGGAACCCGCTCCTACAATGAGCAGTTCTTC. Amino acids: CASSQQGTRSYNEQFF. This chain joins TRBV2 and TRBJ2-1; D possibly corresponds to TRBD1 (6 bases). With 6 bases removed from V and 0 bases from J, the gap between germline ends came to 15 bases. There are 16 residues in the CDR3. Germline V gene sequence: CDR1 SNHLY, CDR2 FYNNEI. Supplemented by reference TRBV2 and TRBJ2-1, the full variable domain reads EPEVTQTPSHQVTQMGQEVILRCVPISNHLYFYWYRQILGQKVEFLVSFYNNEISEKSEIFDDQFSVERPDGSNFTLKIRSTKLEDSAMYFCASSQQGTRSYNEQFFGPGTRLTVL.

V usage is TRBV6-6 and J usage is TRBJ2-1; 10 bases fit TRBD2. Losses at the gene ends were 0 bases for V and 8 bases for J; bases not matched to a gene: 7. Germline V gene lookup returns CDR1 MNHNY and CDR2 SVGAGI (reference sequence). The CDR3 is made up of 16 amino acids. The CDR3 loop reads CASSYSSWTSGDEQFF. The CDR3 DNA reads TGTGCCAGCAGTTACTCCTCCTGGACTAGCGGCGATGAGCAGTTCTTC.